These 31 T cell receptor beta chains were all obtained from the same sample, sequenced in a study of cytomegalovirus exposure and HLA in healthy donors. The PCR used 60 Vbeta and 13 Jbeta primers. Using immunoSEQ multiplex PCR, the repertoire was profiled, and TCRdb retains in-frame clones only, with some absent. The sample includes over 150,000 clones, around 82% of them seen just once. Sequences were obtained from PBMCs. The receptors stem from a woman between 25 and 40 years old in good health and CMV-seronegative.

V and J are TRBV11-3 and TRBJ2-1, with 8 bases identical to TRBD2. Germline CDR1 and CDR2: SGHNT and YENEEA. V gave up 5 bases and J gave up 10 bases; unmatched junction bases: 16. The CDR3 runs 16 residues. For the CDR3, the DNA is TGTGCCAGCAGCAGGCCTGTGGCGGGAGGCTCGCGAGAGCAGTTCTTC. Encoded protein: CASSRPVAGGSREQFF.

The chain joins TRBV7-9 to TRBJ2-7, with no clear D. Germline lookup yields CDR1 SEHNR and CDR2 FQNEAQ (reference sequence). The V end was cut by 3 bases, the J end by 5 bases, with 11 bases between. This CDR3 contains 13 residues. This chain's CDR3 is CASSFPTRNEQYF. CDR3 nucleotide sequence: TGTGCCAGCAGCTTCCCGACAAGGAACGAGCAGTACTTC.

This clone has only a few counts. The V and J genes are TRBV4-2 and TRBJ1-1, with 7 bases aligning to TRBD1. The trim removed 4 bases at V and 5 bases at J, leaving 7 bases unmatched. The CDR3 extends over 14 amino acids. The germline gives CDR1 LGHNA, CDR2 YNFKEQ. CDR3 coding DNA: TGTGCCAGCAGCCTTGGCAGGGGGAATACTGAAGCTTTCTTT. It yields the protein CASSLGRGNTEAFF.

This clone has only one observation. The chain has TRBV5-4 and TRBJ2-5, with D maybe TRBD2 (5 bases). Trimming took off 2 bases at V and 0 bases at J, with 8 bases between the two ends. CDR1 SGHNT and CDR2 YYREEE come from the germline V gene (reference sequence). The CDR3 spans 14 residues. Written as DNA, the CDR3 is TGTGCCAGCAGCTTTGGACTCAACCAAGAGACCCAGTACTTC. It is translated as CASSFGLNQETQYF.

The chain couples TRBV18 to TRBJ2-7; possibly TRBD1 for D (6 bases). The V and J ends lost 4 bases and 2 bases respectively, with 21 bases between them. The CDR3 runs to 17 residues. CDR1 and CDR2 (germline): KGHSH, LQKENI. The CDR3 loop reads CASSLSRTGSFAYEQYF. The CDR3 DNA reads TGTGCCAGCTCACTTTCGAGAACAGGGTCCTTTGCCTACGAGCAGTACTTC.

The rearrangement links TRBV2 to TRBJ2-7; D not resolved. Per the germline V gene, CDR1 is SNHLY and CDR2 is FYNNEI. V gave up 4 bases and J gave up 3 bases, with 13 bases separating them. The CDR3 has 14 residues. The CDR3 protein is CASSVHSMYYEQYF. The DNA for the CDR3 is TGTGCCAGCAGTGTCCACAGCATGTACTACGAGCAGTACTTC. The variable domain in full, with the rest retrieved from reference TRBV2 and TRBJ2-7, is EPEVTQTPSHQVTQMGQEVILRCVPISNHLYFYWYRQILGQKVEFLVSFYNNEISEKSEIFDDQFSVERPDGSNFTLKIRSTKLEDSAMYFCASSVHSMYYEQYFGPGTRLTVT.

The chain uses TRBV28 and TRBJ2-4; tentatively, D is TRBD1 (6 bases). The V gene lost 5 bases and the J gene lost 3 bases, with 11 bases spanning the gap. Germline CDR1 is MDHEN and CDR2 is SYDVKM. The CDR3 totals 14 residues. CDR3 sequence reads: CASSRRGGKNIQYF. CDR3 bases: TGTGCCAGCAGTCGGAGAGGGGGCAAAAACATTCAGTACTTC.

This rearrangement joins TRBV2 to TRBJ1-1; D is unclear. This CDR3 spans 10 amino acids. Per germline, CDR1 SNHLY and CDR2 FYNNEI. V was clipped by 6 bases and J by 7 bases, with 6 bases between them. The CDR3 is CASSGDEAFF. As DNA, the CDR3 is TGTGCCAGCAGCGGGGATGAAGCTTTCTTT.

The V gene is TRBV5-1, the J gene TRBJ2-3; D remains unclear. The CDR3 has 14 residues. CDR1 SGHRS and CDR2 YFSETQ come from the germline V gene. V lost 5 bases and J lost 0, with 10 bases in between. The CDR3 reads CASRTRPSTDTQYF. The CDR3 DNA reads as TGCGCCAGCAGGACTCGTCCTAGCACAGATACGCAGTATTTT. The full variable domain, its missing parts supplied by reference TRBV5-1 and TRBJ2-3, is KAGVTQTPRYLIKTRGQQVTLSCSPISGHRSVSWYQQTPGQGLQFLFEYFSETQRNKGNFPGRFSGRQFSNSRSEMNVSTLELGDSALYLCASRTRPSTDTQYFGPGTRLTVL.

The rearrangement joins TRBV2 to TRBJ2-3; TRBD2 aligns across 11 bases. From germline, CDR1 is SNHLY and CDR2 FYNNEI. The CDR3 contains 16 residues. Germline trimming cut 7 bases from V and 0 bases from J; bases unmatched to any gene: 6. The DNA of the CDR3 is TGTGCCAGCAAAACTAGCGGGAGTTATAGCACAGATACGCAGTATTTT. This translates into CASKTSGSYSTDTQYF. Drawing the rest from reference TRBV2 and TRBJ2-3, the complete variable domain is EPEVTQTPSHQVTQMGQEVILRCVPISNHLYFYWYRQILGQKVEFLVSFYNNEISEKSEIFDDQFSVERPDGSNFTLKIRSTKLEDSAMYFCASKTSGSYSTDTQYFGPGTRLTVL.

The chain recombines TRBV28 with TRBJ2-7, with D possibly matching TRBD1 (6 bases). The CDR3 runs 12 residues. Germline V CDR1 and CDR2: MDHEN, SYDVKM. V lost 4 bases and J lost 4, with 8 bases in between. The chain's CDR3 is CASSYREYEQYF. The CDR3 nucleotides read TGTGCCAGCAGTTACAGGGAATACGAGCAGTACTTC.

This chain links TRBV7-6 with TRBJ1-1; maybe TRBD1 (6 bases). Germline CDR1 and CDR2: SGHVS and FNYEAQ. V shed 5 bases and J shed 1 base, with 11 bases lying between them. The CDR3 contains 14 residues. The CDR3 bases are TGTGCCAGCAGCATGATACAGGGGAACACTGAAGCTTTCTTT. The encoded protein is CASSMIQGNTEAFF.

This clone was seen a few times. DNA of the CDR3: TGTGCCAGCAGCCGAAGCCTCGGGGCCAACGTCCTGACTTTC. Protein sequence: CASSRSLGANVLTF. The chain has TRBV6-5 and TRBJ2-6; D is uncertain. Trimming left V 6 bases short and J 4 bases short, with 10 bases between. The CDR3 is 14 amino acids. CDR1 is MNHEY and CDR2 is SVGAGI in the germline V gene.

The chain has TRBV7-8 and TRBJ2-3; 9 bases match TRBD2. CDR1 and CDR2 from the germline V gene are SGHVS and FQNEAQ. V was clipped by 4 bases and J by 0 bases; unmatched bases: 11. CDR3 length: 18 amino acids. The CDR3 sequence: CASSSLAGVFISTDTQYF. CDR3 in DNA: TGTGCCAGCAGCTCTTTAGCGGGGGTTTTTATTAGCACAGATACGCAGTATTTT. The variable domain in full, with the rest retrieved from reference TRBV7-8 and TRBJ2-3, is GAGVSQSPRYKVAKRGQDVALRCDPISGHVSLFWYQQALGQGPEFLTYFQNEAQLDKSGLPSDRFFAERPEGSVSTLKIQRTQQEDSAVYLCASSSLAGVFISTDTQYFGPGTRLTVL.

This chain joins TRBV30 and TRBJ2-7; no firm D call. The CDR3 contains 14 residues. Germline lookup yields CDR1 GTSNPN and CDR2 SVGIG (reference sequence). Deletions cut 5 bases from V and 3 bases from J, with 17 bases between. In nucleotides, the CDR3 is TGTGCCTGGCTTCGACTGCAACCACTCTACGAGCAGTACTTC. Translated: CAWLRLQPLYEQYF.

The J gene is TRBJ2-7, the V gene TRBV18; 14 bases fit TRBD2. The CDR3 spans 15 residues. The ends lost 5 bases at V and 4 bases at J; junction bases unmatched: 4. Germline CDR1 is KGHSH and CDR2 is LQKENI. The CDR3 sequence is CASSSRLAGGYEQYF. The DNA for the CDR3 is TGTGCCAGCTCATCAAGACTAGCGGGAGGGTACGAGCAGTACTTC. Based on the CDR3 plus reference TRBV18 and TRBJ2-7, the full variable domain is NAGVMQNPRHLVRRRGQEARLRCSPMKGHSHVYWYRQLPEEGLKFMVYLQKENIIDESGMPKERFSAEFPKEGPSILRIQQVVRGDSAAYFCASSSRLAGGYEQYFGPGTRLTVT.

The chain links TRBV30 to TRBJ2-7; D possibly corresponds to TRBD1 (6 bases). This CDR3 is built from 11 residues. Germline V gene sequence: CDR1 GTSNPN, CDR2 SVGIG (reference sequence). V was shortened by 5 bases and J by 9 bases, with 14 bases between the two germline ends. Written as DNA, the CDR3 is TGTGCCTGGTCTACAGGGATCGGGCAGTACTTC. Its translation is CAWSTGIGQYF.

The chain is built from TRBV28 and TRBJ1-2, with 9 bases aligning to TRBD1. Germline CDR1 MDHEN, CDR2 SYDVKM. Trimming took 5 bases from V and 8 from J; bases not matched to a gene: 9. The CDR3 sequence is 14 residues long. The CDR3 coding sequence is TGTGCCAGCAGTCAACAGGGGGCCCCCGTGGGCTACACCTTC. It translates to CASSQQGAPVGYTF.

This clone appeared a few times. The J gene is TRBJ2-4, the V gene TRBV30; D remains unclear. Germline loops: CDR1 GTSNPN, CDR2 SVGIG (reference sequence). This CDR3 spans 16 amino acids. Trimming cost V 1 base and J 0 bases, with 13 bases left between them. The CDR3 loop is CAWSGPTLLAKNIQYF. DNA for the CDR3: TGTGCCTGGAGTGGACCGACATTACTAGCCAAAAACATTCAGTACTTC. The full variable domain, rest sourced from reference TRBV30 and TRBJ2-4, is SQTIHQWPATLVQPVGSPLSLECTVEGTSNPNLYWYRQAAGRGLQLLFYSVGIGQISSEVPQNLSASRPQDRQFILSSKKLLLSDSGFYLCAWSGPTLLAKNIQYFGAGTRLSVL.

This chain joins TRBV5-1 and TRBJ2-5; possible D gene TRBD2, 6 bases. The CDR3 consists of 15 residues. V was trimmed by 4 bases and J by 1 base, leaving 14 bases between them. CDR1 and CDR2 (germline): SGHRS, YFSETQ. The CDR3 region is CASSTNTAGQETQYF. The CDR3 bases are TGCGCCAGCAGCACGAATACAGCGGGCCAAGAGACCCAGTACTTC.

V gene TRBV9 combines with J gene TRBJ2-1; D might be TRBD2 (6 bases). The germline CDR1 and CDR2 sequences are SGDLS and YYNGEE. This CDR3 region has 15 residues. Trimming removed 0 bases from V and 7 bases from J, with 14 bases in between. The CDR3 is CASSVGRGLGNEQFF. The DNA for the CDR3 is TGTGCCAGCAGCGTAGGGCGGGGCCTGGGGAATGAGCAGTTCTTC.

The chain has TRBV29-1 and TRBJ2-7, with D possibly matching TRBD1 (5 bases). This CDR3 is 13 amino acids long. The V gene's germline CDR1 is SQVTM and CDR2 ANQGSEA. The V end lost 7 bases, the J end lost 1 base, and 14 bases lay between the germline ends. The CDR3 DNA reads TGCAGCGCTTTGACAGACGCATCCTACGAGCAGTACTTC. This codes for CSALTDASYEQYF.

The chain has TRBV4-1 and TRBJ1-1; 7 bases are a match to TRBD1. Germline V gene lookup returns CDR1 MGHRA and CDR2 YSYEKL. This CDR3 spans 14 amino acids. V shed 6 bases and J 4 bases; nucleotides not matched to a gene: 8. CDR3 coding DNA: TGCGCCAGCAGTCAGGACAGGTTGAGCACTGAAGCTTTCTTT. Protein sequence: CASSQDRLSTEAFF.

A few counts support this clone. J is TRBJ2-5 and V is TRBV28, with TRBD1 matching 9 bases. Trimming took 1 base from V and 4 from J; bases not matched to a gene: 1. From germline, CDR1 is MDHEN and CDR2 SYDVKM. CDR3 length: 14 residues. In nucleotides, the CDR3 is TGTGCCAGCAGTTTATACAGGGGGCGAGAGACCCAGTACTTC. This gives the protein CASSLYRGRETQYF.

Concerning this clone itself: Sequence at one end of the junction differs from germline and may be a read error. This chain uses TRBV11-2 with TRBJ1-1, with unresolved D. The length of the CDR3 is 13 residues. From germline, CDR1 is SGHAT and CDR2 FQNNGV. The CDR3 nucleotides are TGTGCCAGCAGCCTCGCTATCGGGGTTAAAGCGTTCTTT. Protein product: CASSLAIGVKAFF.

The chain couples TRBV11-2 to TRBJ2-4, with a weak D call TRBD1 (5 bases). Per germline, CDR1 SGHAT and CDR2 FQNNGV. The length of the CDR3 is 16 residues. V lost 3 bases and J 1 base, leaving 13 bases between the germline ends. The CDR3 DNA reads as TGTGCCAGCAGCTTGAGATCAGGGCGGGCCAAAAACATTCAGTACTTC. Residues: CASSLRSGRAKNIQYF.

This chain uses TRBV7-2 with TRBJ2-5; possibly TRBD1 for D (5 bases). CDR3 length: 14 amino acids. The germline CDR1 and CDR2 sequences are SGHTA and FQGNSA. V was pared by 5 bases and J by 3 bases, with 13 bases between. CDR3 nucleotide sequence: TGTGCCAGCAGCCCCAGGGCCAGAGAAGAGACCCAGTACTTC. This translates into CASSPRAREETQYF.

This chain uses TRBV4-1 with TRBJ2-1; 9 nucleotides agree with TRBD2. The CDR3 runs to 15 residues. J lost 8 bases, V lost 1 base, and 6 bases had no gene match. Germline lookup yields CDR1 MGHRA and CDR2 YSYEKL. CDR3 protein: CASSQGRGGAYEQFF. The DNA of the CDR3 is TGCGCCAGCAGCCAAGGGCGGGGGGGCGCGTATGAGCAGTTCTTC.

The chain links TRBV2 to TRBJ2-3; TRBD2 is a possible D gene (5 bases). The CDR3 loop spans 15 amino acids. Germline-derived CDR1 and CDR2 are SNHLY and FYNNEI. The V gene lost 3 bases and the J gene lost 3 bases, with 13 bases spanning the gap. The chain's CDR3 is CASSDSPSGTDTQYF. Written as DNA, the CDR3 is TGTGCCAGCAGTGATTCACCCTCGGGAACAGATACGCAGTATTTT.

This chain links TRBV25-1 with TRBJ1-4; TRBD1 aligns across 8 bases. Germline CDR1 MGHDK, CDR2 SYGVNS. The CDR3 is 13 amino acids. V lost 6 bases to trimming and J lost 8 bases; unmatched junction nucleotides: 5. The DNA of the CDR3 is TGTGCCAGCAGAGACAGGGGTGAGGAAAAACTGTTTTTT. This codes for CASRDRGEEKLFF.

This sequence joins TRBV20-1 and TRBJ2-1; D ambiguous. Trimming took off 6 bases at V and 3 bases at J, with 6 bases between the two ends. This CDR3 contains 11 residues. Germline-derived CDR1 and CDR2 are DFQATT and SNEGSKA (reference sequence). CDR3: CSARNYNEQFF. CDR3 sequence (DNA): TGCAGTGCCCGTAACTACAATGAGCAGTTCTTC.